The 24 T cell receptor beta chains reported below all come from one sample, sequenced in a study of blood T cell repertoires in COVID-19. Sequencing used immunoSEQ multiplex PCR; TCRdb keeps in-frame clones, though not all of them. The sample consists of approximately 210,000 clones, roughly 77% of them appearing once. The sequenced material came from PBMCs or T cells enriched from blood (not recorded which). Receptors were obtained from a woman between 45 and 60 years old with acute COVID-19.

The chain joins TRBV10-1 to TRBJ1-4; D may be TRBD1 (6 bases). There are 9 residues in the CDR3. CDR1 is WNHNN and CDR2 is SYGVQD in the germline V gene (reference sequence). The CDR3 region is CLLRGGLFF. The CDR3 nucleotides are TGCCTTTTAAGGGGGGGCCTGTTTTTT.

The chain carries TRBV10-3 and TRBJ1-1; D gene unclear. V lost 10 bases to trimming and J lost 4 bases, with 16 bases between them. This CDR3 has 13 residues. The germline V gene encodes CDR1 ENHRY and CDR2 SYGVKD. The DNA of the CDR3 is TGTGCCACCGAAGGACTCAGTCGCACTGAAGCTTTCTTT. It specifies CATEGLSRTEAFF.

This chain joins TRBV29-1 and TRBJ2-7; 10 bases are shared with TRBD2. CDR3 length: 13 residues. Germline CDR1 and CDR2: SQVTM and ANQGSEA. The V and J ends lost 7 bases and 4 bases, in that order; junction bases with no gene match: 7. Written as DNA, the CDR3 is TGCAGCGGCTCTACTAGCGGGGTTTACGAGCAGTACGTC. Protein sequence: CSGSTSGVYEQYV.

This clone was found once. This chain links TRBV5-4 with TRBJ2-2; TRBD1 matches 9 bases. CDR1 SGHNT and CDR2 YYREEE come from the germline V gene (reference sequence). The V gene end was trimmed by 5 bases and the J gene end by 2 bases; junction bases not matched to a gene: 7. The CDR3 is made up of 16 amino acids. Here the CDR3 DNA reads TGTGCCAGCAGATCTCCGGGACAGGGAAACACCGGGGAGCTGTTTTTT. Protein: CASRSPGQGNTGELFF.

This clone was recorded many times. Here the CDR3 DNA reads TGTGCCAGCAGTTTATTGAGGGTACGGGAGCTGTTTTTT. Encoded protein: CASSLLRVRELFF. The chain joins TRBV12-3 or TRBV12-4 to TRBJ2-2, with a tentative D call TRBD2 (5 bases). Trimming took off 2 bases at V and 9 bases at J, with 10 bases between the two ends. The CDR3 extends over 13 amino acids.

This sequence joins TRBV7-3 and TRBJ1-6; tentative D call: TRBD1 (6 bases). V shed 4 bases and J shed 1 base, with 8 bases lying between them. CDR1 is SGHTA, CDR2 FQGTGA, per germline. This CDR3 spans 15 amino acids. The CDR3 nucleotides are TGTGCCAGCAGCTCACAGGGATCCTATAATTCACCCCTCCACTTT. Residues: CASSSQGSYNSPLHF.

The J gene is TRBJ2-1, the V gene TRBV2; 9 bases are a match to TRBD1. CDR1 and CDR2 (germline): SNHLY, FYNNEI. This CDR3 is built from 14 residues. Unmatched junction bases numbered 9, after V lost 8 bases and J lost 7 bases. As DNA, the CDR3 is TGTGCCAGCCAAGGGACAGGGACTGTGAATGAGCAGTTCTTC. This translates into CASQGTGTVNEQFF.

The chain couples TRBV5-1 to TRBJ1-2; D is possibly TRBD1 (5 bases). Germline CDR1 SGHRS, CDR2 YFSETQ. This CDR3 spans 16 amino acids. V lost 4 bases and J lost 2, with 18 bases in between. CDR3 amino acids: CASSPFGTIGNYGYTF. CDR3 bases: TGCGCCAGCAGCCCATTCGGGACTATCGGGAACTATGGCTACACCTTC.

This clone was recorded once. The genes are TRBV11-2 and TRBJ2-4, with TRBD2 matching 9 bases. This CDR3 contains 16 residues. Looked up from germline, CDR1 is SGHAT and CDR2 is FQNNGV. J gave up 9 bases and V 0 bases, and 9 bases lay outside the gene matches. The CDR3 here is CASSLDSGGFGSIQYF. For the CDR3, the DNA is TGTGCCAGCAGCTTAGATAGCGGGGGATTCGGGAGCATTCAGTACTTC. Complete variable domain (other parts from reference TRBV11-2 and TRBJ2-4): EAGVAQSPRYKIIEKRQSVAFWCNPISGHATLYWYQQILGQGPKLLIQFQNNGVVDDSQLPKDRFSAERLKGVDSTLKIQPAKLEDSAVYLCASSLDSGGFGSIQYFGAGTRLSVL.

There are a few counts of this clone. This sequence joins TRBV29-1 and TRBJ2-3; 9 bases agree with TRBD1. Germline lookup yields CDR1 SQVTM and CDR2 ANQGSEA. There are 11 residues in the CDR3. The J segment lost 4 bases and the V segment lost 7 bases, leaving 0 bases of the junction unmatched. CDR3 bases: TGCAGCGGGGACAGGGCAGATACGCAGTATTTT. Its translation is CSGDRADTQYF.

The genes are TRBV24-1 and TRBJ2-1; 11 positions match TRBD1. Germline V lookup: CDR1 KGHDR, CDR2 SFDVKD. CDR3 size: 14 residues. Unmatched junction bases numbered 7, after V lost 4 bases and J lost 12 bases. CDR3 bases: TGTGCCACCAGTGAGGGACAGGGGGGTCTTGGGCAGTTCTTC. Protein sequence: CATSEGQGGLGQFF.

The rearrangement uses TRBV7-2 and TRBJ2-2, with 9 bases lining up with TRBD2. The CDR3 is 13 amino acids. V shed 6 bases and J 6 bases; nucleotides not matched to a gene: 2. Germline V gene lookup returns CDR1 SGHTA and CDR2 FQGNSA. The CDR3 reads CASSRGGAGELFF. The CDR3, as DNA: TGTGCCAGCAGTCGCGGGGGGGCCGGGGAGCTGTTTTTT.

This clone was observed once. V and J are TRBV7-9 and TRBJ1-3; D possibly corresponds to TRBD1 (5 bases). CDR3 length: 15 residues. Germline V CDR1 and CDR2: SEHNR, FQNEAQ (reference sequence). Trimming took 5 bases from V and 2 from J, leaving 13 bases between them. This CDR3 is CASSPRGGTGNTIYF. CDR3 sequence (DNA): TGTGCCAGCAGCCCACGGGGGGGTACTGGAAACACCATATATTTT.

This clone appeared a single time. This rearrangement joins TRBV7-3 to TRBJ2-2; tentative D call: TRBD2 (6 bases). The CDR3 covers 16 residues. Germline lookup yields CDR1 SGHTA and CDR2 FQGTGA. The V end was cut by 4 bases, the J end by 2 bases, with 14 bases between. The CDR3 is CASSSRGLSNTGELFF. In nucleotides, the CDR3 is TGTGCCAGCAGCTCAAGGGGACTTTCAAACACCGGGGAGCTGTTTTTT.

The chain has TRBV7-9 and TRBJ1-3; 7 bases agree with TRBD1. CDR1 and CDR2 (germline): SEHNR, FQNEAQ (reference sequence). The CDR3 consists of 16 residues. The ends lost 1 base at V and 3 bases at J; junction bases unmatched: 6. The CDR3 spells CASSLGMDRLGNTIYF. In nucleotides, the CDR3 is TGTGCCAGCAGCTTAGGGATGGACAGGCTTGGAAACACCATATATTTT.

This rearrangement joins TRBV27 to TRBJ1-2; D possibly corresponds to TRBD1 (5 bases). Germline CDR1 and CDR2: MNHEY and SMNVEV (reference sequence). V gave up 0 bases and J gave up 7 bases, with 6 bases separating them. The CDR3 has 12 amino acids. The CDR3 DNA is TGTGCCAGCAGTTTATCGGGGGGTGGCTACACCTTC. Translated: CASSLSGGGYTF.

The V and J genes are TRBV29-1 and TRBJ2-1, with TRBD2 identical over 13 bases. This CDR3 has 16 residues. V gave up 3 bases and J gave up 0 bases; unmatched junction bases: 2. The germline V gene has CDR1 SQVTM and CDR2 ANQGSEA. CDR3 sequence reads: CSVDGTSGASYNEQFF. The CDR3 coding sequence is TGCAGCGTTGACGGGACTAGCGGGGCCTCCTACAATGAGCAGTTCTTC.

The gene calls are TRBV9 and TRBJ1-1; 8 nucleotides line up with TRBD1. The CDR3 covers 20 residues. V was clipped by 0 bases and J by 1 base; unmatched bases: 17. Germline CDR1 SGDLS, CDR2 YYNGEE. CDR3 amino acids: CASSVATGGDVMRANTEAFF. CDR3 bases: TGTGCCAGCAGCGTAGCCACAGGGGGTGACGTTATGAGGGCGAACACTGAAGCTTTCTTT. Full variable domain (rest looked up from reference TRBV9 and TRBJ1-1): DSGVTQTPKHLITATGQRVTLRCSPRSGDLSVYWYQQSLDQGLQFLIQYYNGEERAKGNILERFSAQQFPDLHSELNLSSLELGDSALYFCASSVATGGDVMRANTEAFFGQGTRLTVV.

The chain employs TRBV18 and TRBJ1-5, with TRBD1 identical over 7 bases. CDR1 KGHSH and CDR2 LQKENI come from the germline V gene. Unmatched junction bases numbered 3, after V lost 2 bases and J lost 2 bases. This CDR3 has 15 amino acids. Here the CDR3 DNA reads TGTGCCAGCTCACCATTCGGACAGGGCAATCAGCCCCAGCATTTT. Amino acid sequence: CASSPFGQGNQPQHF.

The gene calls are TRBV3-1 (or the pseudogene TRBV3-2) and TRBJ1-6; D gene unclear. The V end lost 4 bases, the J end lost 0 bases, and 13 bases lay between the germline ends. There are 17 residues in the CDR3. CDR1 LGHDT and CDR2 YNNKEL come from the germline V gene (reference sequence). For the CDR3, the DNA is TGTGCCAGCAGCCCGGCGGGGTACGACTCCTATAATTCACCCCTCCACTTT. Protein product: CASSPAGYDSYNSPLHF.

J is TRBJ2-7 and V is TRBV30; no definite D call. V was clipped by 4 bases and J by 2 bases, with 6 bases between them. The V gene's germline CDR1 is GTSNPN and CDR2 SVGIG (reference sequence). There are 11 residues in the CDR3. The CDR3 region has the DNA TGTGCCTGGAAAAGCCCCTACGAGCAGTACGTC. Protein sequence: CAWKSPYEQYV.

This clone occurred a few times. The J gene is TRBJ2-1, the V gene TRBV18, with D possibly TRBD2 on 5 matching bases. The germline CDR1 and CDR2 sequences are KGHSH and LQKENI. Trimming pared 4 bases from V and 10 bases from J, leaving 11 bases between. The CDR3 is 12 amino acids. The CDR3 reads CASSLEAAEQFF. CDR3 DNA sequence: TGTGCCAGCTCACTAGAAGCGGCCGAGCAGTTCTTC.

This clone has a handful of counts. V usage is TRBV7-2 and J usage is TRBJ2-1; D is possibly TRBD2 (5 bases). Trimming took 3 bases from V and 9 from J, leaving 15 bases between them. This CDR3 is 14 amino acids long. The germline V gene has CDR1 SGHTA and CDR2 FQGNSA. The CDR3 region has the DNA TGTGCCAGCAGCTTCGGGGATCGAATGAGTGAGCAGTTCTTC. Amino acids: CASSFGDRMSEQFF.

The chain links TRBV11-2 to TRBJ2-5; a weak D match, TRBD2 (6 bases). The ends were cut back, 6 bases at V and 5 bases at J, with 13 bases in the middle. The CDR3 covers 13 residues. The germline gives CDR1 SGHAT, CDR2 FQNNGV. The CDR3 spells CASRQAREETQYF. CDR3 in DNA: TGTGCCAGCAGGCAAGCCCGGGAGGAGACCCAGTACTTC.